Below are 26 T cell receptor beta chains sequenced from a single sample in a study of CD8 T cells in Susac syndrome (dated by TCRdb to the late 2010s). The protocol used for the library was the immunoSEQ multiplex PCR assay. RNA was extracted using the RNeasy kit, and roughly 0.5 to 1 microgram was reverse transcribed with random hexamers. The public reads were reanalyzed by TCRdb: fastp trimming at Q25, MiXCR alignment, in-frame beta chains only. Merged by CDR3 protein, the rows form single entries marked with the most common genes and DNA. For this sample the table gives about 290,000 distinct CDR3 sequences, of which about 82% were detected only once. Roughly 0.22% of the sample comes from the top ten. Material for sequencing was CD8+ T cells from PBMCs. The receptor set was obtained from a human donor with multiple sclerosis.

The chain joins TRBV7-6 to TRBJ2-1, with D perhaps matching TRBD2 (7 bases). The germline V and J ends were trimmed by 2 bases and 7 bases, with 15 bases remaining between them. The CDR3 extends over 15 amino acids. Germline V gives CDR1 SGHVS, CDR2 FNYEAQ. As DNA, the CDR3 is TGTGCCAGCAGCTTAAGGGGGGGAAGGGGAAATGAGCAGTTCTTC. It encodes CASSLRGGRGNEQFF. The variable domain in full, completed from reference TRBV7-6 and TRBJ2-1, reads GAGVSQSPRYKVTKRGQDVALRCDPISGHVSLYWYRQALGQGPEFLTYFNYEAQQDKSGLPNDRFSAERPEGSISTLTIQRTEQRDSAMYRCASSLRGGRGNEQFFGPGTRLTVL.

This sequence joins TRBV16 and TRBJ2-7; D gene uncertain. In germline, CDR1 is KGHSY, CDR2 FQNENV. The V and J ends lost 4 bases and 3 bases respectively, with 16 bases between them. CDR3 length: 15 residues. The DNA for the CDR3 is TGTGCCAGCAGCCCGACGGATGTCGCCTTCTACGAGCAGTACTTC. This gives the protein CASSPTDVAFYEQYF.

The genes are TRBV27 and TRBJ2-7, with a tentative D call TRBD2 (5 bases). Germline V gene lookup returns CDR1 MNHEY and CDR2 SMNVEV (reference sequence). The CDR3 spans 13 residues. The V end lost 3 bases, the J end lost 6 bases, and 12 bases lay between the germline ends. CDR3 residues: CASSFILGSEQYF. For the CDR3, the DNA is TGTGCCAGCAGTTTCATTTTGGGGAGCGAGCAGTACTTC.

The chain carries TRBV13 and TRBJ2-7; 8 nucleotides align to TRBD1. V shed 0 bases, J shed 3 bases, and the junction held 7 bases outside the gene matches. The CDR3 length is 16 residues. CDR1 is PRHDT and CDR2 is FYEKMQ in the germline V gene (reference sequence). CDR3 amino acids: CASSLGRTGILYEQYF. The CDR3 DNA follows: TGTGCCAGCAGCTTAGGTCGGACAGGGATACTCTACGAGCAGTACTTC.

This chain connects TRBV19 to TRBJ1-2; D is possibly TRBD1 (6 bases). V was pared by 3 bases and J by 2 bases, with 31 bases between. CDR1 and CDR2 (germline): LNHDA, SQIVND (reference sequence). The CDR3 has 21 residues. CDR3 DNA sequence: TGTGCCAGTAGTATCAGCCTTGCGGGGGCACGTCTTGAGCGGGCAAACTATGGCTACACCTTC. Its protein product is CASSISLAGARLERANYGYTF.

The chain couples TRBV5-1 to TRBJ2-1, with D perhaps matching TRBD2 (5 bases). V lost 4 bases and J 0 bases, leaving 23 bases between the germline ends. CDR1 and CDR2 (germline): SGHRS, YFSETQ. This CDR3 spans 19 amino acids. CDR3 coding DNA: TGCGCCAGCAGCCCGCGGACTCCCTACCTTAACCACTCCTACAATGAGCAGTTCTTC. Protein product: CASSPRTPYLNHSYNEQFF.

CDR3 amino acids: CAYSPQTDYNEQFF. The CDR3 nucleotides read TGTGCCTATAGCCCCCAGACGGATTACAATGAGCAGTTCTTC. J is TRBJ2-1 and V is TRBV30; D is ambiguous. Germline CDR1 reads GTSNPN; CDR2 reads SVGIG (reference sequence). The CDR3 runs 14 residues. Trimming left V 7 bases short and J 4 bases short, with 17 bases between. Variable domain in full (rest from reference TRBV30 and TRBJ2-1): SQTIHQWPATLVQPVGSPLSLECTVEGTSNPNLYWYRQAAGRGLQLLFYSVGIGQISSEVPQNLSASRPQDRQFILSSKKLLLSDSGFYLCAYSPQTDYNEQFFGPGTRLTVL.

The J gene is TRBJ2-1, the V gene TRBV27, with TRBD2 matching 8 bases. Germline V gene lookup returns CDR1 MNHEY and CDR2 SMNVEV (reference sequence). With 9 bases clipped from V and 8 bases from J, the junction kept 9 bases outside the gene matches. The CDR3 spans 13 residues. In nucleotides, the CDR3 is TGTGCCAGTATGGACGGACTAGCCTATGAGCAGTTCTTC. It encodes CASMDGLAYEQFF.

The gene calls are TRBV9 and TRBJ2-1; 8 bases are a match to TRBD2. The CDR3 spans 15 residues. Per germline, CDR1 SGDLS and CDR2 YYNGEE. The junction had 8 bases not matched to a gene; V was cut back by 9 bases and J by 0 bases. Here the CDR3 reads CATSLAGSSYNEQFF. The CDR3 DNA sequence: TGTGCCACTTCCTTAGCGGGAAGCTCCTACAATGAGCAGTTCTTC.

This clonotype has only one observation. J is TRBJ2-7 and V is TRBV9; tentatively, D is TRBD1 or TRBD2 (5 bases each). Trimming shortened V by 2 bases and J by 0 bases, and 15 bases separated the two germline ends. Germline loops: CDR1 SGDLS, CDR2 YYNGEE. The CDR3 extends over 16 amino acids. CDR3 region: CASSVSWDVSSYEQYF. The CDR3, as DNA: TGTGCCAGCAGCGTTTCCTGGGACGTAAGCTCCTACGAGCAGTACTTC.

The chain is built from TRBV27 and TRBJ2-7; D remains ambiguous. The CDR3 is made up of 14 amino acids. Trimming took off 3 bases at V and 5 bases at J, with 14 bases between the two ends. CDR1 is MNHEY, CDR2 SMNVEV, per germline (reference sequence). The CDR3 nucleotides are TGTGCCAGCAGTTTTGGCGGCTGGCCCAACGAGCAGTACTTC. Residues: CASSFGGWPNEQYF.

The chain employs TRBV5-6 and TRBJ1-2; 9 bases match TRBD1. The CDR3 is 15 amino acids. The germline CDR1 and CDR2 sequences are SGHDT and YYEEEE. The V and J ends lost 0 bases and 7 bases, in that order; junction bases with no gene match: 7. The CDR3 loop is CASSLGQGQGFGYTF. In DNA form, the CDR3 reads TGTGCCAGCAGCTTGGGCCAGGGACAGGGTTTTGGCTACACCTTC.

The chain is built from TRBV6-6 and TRBJ2-2, with 7 positions matching TRBD1. Germline CDR1 reads MNHNY; CDR2 reads SVGAGI (reference sequence). This CDR3 region has 14 residues. J lost 3 bases, V lost 6 bases, and 4 bases had no gene match. For the CDR3, the DNA is TGTGCCAGCAGAACAGGGGCGTACACCGGGGAGCTGTTTTTT. Translated: CASRTGAYTGELFF.

This clonotype was counted between two and nine times. The chain recombines TRBV27 with TRBJ2-1; no firm D call. The V end was cut by 1 base, the J end by 1 base, with 8 bases between. The CDR3 spans 15 residues. Germline V gene sequence: CDR1 MNHEY, CDR2 SMNVEV (reference sequence). This CDR3 reads CASSLWAGSYNEQFF. For the CDR3, the DNA is TGTGCCAGCAGTTTATGGGCTGGGTCCTACAATGAGCAGTTCTTC.

The J gene is TRBJ1-1, the V gene TRBV9; D not certain. The CDR3 is 13 residues long. Trimming stripped 0 bases from V and 3 bases from J, with 6 bases between. From germline, CDR1 is SGDLS and CDR2 YYNGEE. The CDR3 here is CASSVALYTEAFF. DNA for the CDR3: TGTGCCAGCAGCGTAGCCCTCTACACTGAAGCTTTCTTT.

The chain links TRBV11-3 to TRBJ2-2; D gene ambiguous. The germline V gene encodes CDR1 SGHNT and CDR2 YENEEA. The CDR3 loop spans 15 amino acids. Trimming removed 1 base at V and 4 bases at J, with 10 bases between. As DNA, the CDR3 is TGTGCCAGCAGCTTAGTTTACGGAACCACCGGGGAGCTGTTTTTT. Translated: CASSLVYGTTGELFF.

In the case of this clonotype: This could be a read error, since a much larger clone is one nucleotide away. The chain joins TRBV6-2 or TRBV6-3 to TRBJ1-2, with D possibly TRBD1 on 5 matching bases. The CDR3 has 15 amino acids. Germline assignment: CDR1 MNHEY and CDR2 SVGEGT. CDR3 region: CASSYQAGTLYCYTF. CDR3 coding DNA: TGTGCCAGCAGTTACCAGGCAGGGACCCTCTATTGCTACACCTTC.

This chain uses TRBV27 with TRBJ1-4, with D possibly matching TRBD1 (5 bases). Germline V gene lookup returns CDR1 MNHEY and CDR2 SMNVEV (reference sequence). The CDR3 loop spans 14 amino acids. V lost 0 bases and J lost 7, with 9 bases in between. The DNA of the CDR3 is TGTGCCAGCAGTTTATCCAGGGTCGGTGAAAAACTGTTTTTT. Encoded protein: CASSLSRVGEKLFF.

The sample holds one count of this clonotype. The rearrangement joins TRBV21-1 to TRBJ1-2; the table's D call of TRBD1 was not tested on the DNA. TRBV21-1 corresponds to a pseudogene. The CDR3 contains 15 residues. CDR3 loop: CASSQAGKGGYGYTF. The CDR3 DNA reads as TGTGCCAGCAGCCAAGCAGGGAAAGGGGGCTATGGCTACACCTTC.

DNA of the CDR3: TGTGCCAGTAACCAGCGGGGCGGCTACGAGCAGTACTTC. Protein: CASNQRGGYEQYF. This chain links TRBV19 with TRBJ2-7; 7 bases map to TRBD2. V lost 7 bases to trimming and J lost 3 bases; unmatched junction nucleotides: 6. CDR3 length equals 13 residues. Germline CDR1 reads LNHDA; CDR2 reads SQIVND (reference sequence).

The chain links TRBV6-5 to TRBJ1-6; tentative D call: TRBD1 (5 bases). Germline V gene lookup returns CDR1 MNHEY and CDR2 SVGAGI. Between the trimmed V and J ends, which lost 5 bases and 9 bases, there was a span of 8 bases. The CDR3 totals 12 residues. The CDR3 DNA is TGTGCCAGCAGTGCTCAGGGTTCACCCCTCCACTTT. Protein sequence: CASSAQGSPLHF.

To note about this clonotype: This CDR3 is missing its conserved last phenylalanine or tryptophan, likely due to a read error. The chain carries TRBV6-5 and TRBJ1-1, with a possible D match to TRBD1 (6 bases). CDR1 is MNHEY and CDR2 is SVGAGI in the germline V gene. This CDR3 is built from 12 residues. Trimming removed 0 bases from V and 7 bases from J, with 6 bases in between. The CDR3 sequence is CASSYSQGEAFL. In DNA form, the CDR3 reads TGTGCCAGCAGTTACTCACAGGGTGAAGCTTTCCTT.

V usage is TRBV7-9 and J usage is TRBJ1-4; D remains ambiguous. V shed 5 bases and J shed 0 bases, with 4 bases lying between them. Germline CDR1 SEHNR, CDR2 FQNEAQ (reference sequence). The CDR3 runs to 13 residues. The CDR3 DNA reads TGTGCCAGCAGCAGATCAACTAATGAAAAACTGTTTTTT. This codes for CASSRSTNEKLFF.

V and J are TRBV6-6 and TRBJ2-7; TRBD1 matches at 8 bases. V shed 8 bases, J shed 0 bases, and the junction held 9 bases outside the gene matches. Germline lookup yields CDR1 MNHNY and CDR2 SVGAGI (reference sequence). CDR3 length: 15 amino acids. DNA of the CDR3: TGTGCCAGCCTAGACACCACAGGGGGCTCCTACGAGCAGTACTTC. It specifies CASLDTTGGSYEQYF.

The chain recombines TRBV27 with TRBJ2-1, with 8 bases fitting TRBD2. Germline V gene data show CDR1 as MNHEY and CDR2 as SMNVEV (reference sequence). This CDR3 contains 16 residues. Trimming removed 3 bases from V and 2 bases from J; junction bases left unmatched: 6. The CDR3 region is CASSFPGGVTYNEQFF. The CDR3 DNA reads as TGTGCCAGCAGTTTTCCGGGGGGGGTTACCTACAATGAGCAGTTCTTC.

This clonotype was seen only once. The V gene is TRBV5-6, the J gene TRBJ2-1; unclear D gene. The CDR3 is 13 residues long. Trimming stripped 5 bases from V and 8 bases from J, with 14 bases between. The germline V gene encodes CDR1 SGHDT and CDR2 YYEEEE. The CDR3 protein is CASSVAIDDEQFF. The CDR3 bases are TGTGCCAGCAGTGTCGCCATCGATGATGAGCAGTTCTTC.